A selection of T cell receptor beta chains follows, all from one sample in a study of cytomegalovirus exposure and HLA in healthy donors. The table came from immunoSEQ multiplex PCR; TCRdb's copy has only in-frame clones and leaves some out. This repertoire shows approximately 120,000 clones, 75% to 80% found once; its top ten account for around 10%. The specimen sequenced was PBMCs. The receptors derive from a woman in her forties in good health and CMV-seropositive. The conserved cysteine and the conserved F or W are not part of the CDR3 here. Clone size is given for some rows only: seen once, a few or many times, or a class if the clone is expanded.

clone size | V gene | CDR3 protein
- | TRBV6-1 | ASSEAGGGGARDTQY
- | TRBV9 | ASNRGAYGYT
- | TRBV12-5 | ASGLGITRTDTQY
once | TRBV9 | ASSVAPGMGEKLF
- | TRBV9 | ASSEDGRGTQY
few | TRBV5-1 | ASSLEGQGAGYT
- | TRBV4-1 | ASSQSGTGGNYGYT
few | TRBV6-6 | ASSYGEARPTGELF
few | TRBV7-2 | ASSSGQAGNHYGYT
few | TRBV10-3 | AIRATGSDYGYT
- | TRBV2 | ASSEATGFREKLF
few | TRBV30 | AWSGYMEAF
- | TRBV5-1 | ASSQTGGNEQY
- | TRBV2 | ATSTSSGGGTGELF
- | TRBV30 | AWAGTGLVGSYGYT
few | TRBV7-7 | ASSSGQGIISTDTQY
- | TRBV29-1 | SVSRGEVLRNTEAF
- | TRBV2 | ASNLGGLYYEQY
- | TRBV7-9 | ASSLRVYGYT
- | TRBV5-1 | ASSLTSGGPDTQY
- | TRBV29-1 | SVVRGQGGYT
- | TRBV6-5 | ASSQRWPPEQF
- | TRBV5-1 | ASSWAAMNTEAF
- | TRBV19 | ASSHPGGGSTDTQY
- | TRBV30 | AHTSGRVTNYGYT
- | TRBV6-4 | ASSDLSDTQY
- | TRBV9 | ASSVRGGDTEAF
- | TRBV9 | ASSALTGGSYGYT
- | TRBV5-6 | ASSLAGQGAVEAF
- | TRBV19 | ASSPPQGRQPQH
- | TRBV9 | ASSEFGPAGTEAF
few | TRBV6-1 | ASRLSSSYEQY
- | TRBV7-3 | ASSLASGGTDTQY
- | TRBV2 | ASKRATTTYEQY
- | TRBV30 | AWKGTDSPLH
- | TRBV7-2 | ASSLVGGSISEAF
- | TRBV18 | ASSPVVTGTEAF
- | TRBV27 | ASSFGTGVGEQF
- | TRBV28 | ASRSQGNQPQH
- | TRBV6-1 | ASSVAPGTEAF
- | TRBV6-1 | ASRRTGREKLF
- | TRBV9 | ASNPGTGGPTDTQY
- | TRBV29-1 | SVIRQPNQPQH
- | TRBV7-9 | ASSSQGGGQSYGYT
few | TRBV19 | ASSWGTGDQETQY
- | TRBV11-2 | ASSLGGSGGAETQY
- | TRBV10-3 | AISPTTGGAGYGYT
- | TRBV18 | ASSSGQSYEQY
- | TRBV27 | ASSFRIQGDGYT
- | TRBV5-1 | ASSGRGGTDTQY
- | TRBV7-9 | ASTRAGGRDTGELF